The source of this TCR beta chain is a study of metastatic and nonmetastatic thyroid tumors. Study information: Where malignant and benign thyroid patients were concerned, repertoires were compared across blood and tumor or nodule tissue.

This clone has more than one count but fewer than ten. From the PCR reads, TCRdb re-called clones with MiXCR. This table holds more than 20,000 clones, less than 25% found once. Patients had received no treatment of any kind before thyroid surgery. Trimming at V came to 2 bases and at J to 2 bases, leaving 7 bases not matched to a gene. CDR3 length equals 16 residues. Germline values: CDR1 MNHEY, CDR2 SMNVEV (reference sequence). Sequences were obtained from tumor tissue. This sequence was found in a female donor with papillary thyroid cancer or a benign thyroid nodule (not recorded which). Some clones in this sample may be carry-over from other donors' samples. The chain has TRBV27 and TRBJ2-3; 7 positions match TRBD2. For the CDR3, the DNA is TGTGCCAGCAGTTTACTAGCGGAATTGTACACAGATACGCAGTATTTT. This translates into CASSLLAELYTDTQYF.